This T cell receptor (beta chain) was sequenced during a study of blood T cells in healthy people across ages. The study's findings and limits: Fewer expanded clones and more diversity marked long-lived versus aged donors. Estimated diversity that came from one million T cells was considered an underestimate.

Sample-barcoded 5' priming and a J-beta primer mix drove a second PCR of roughly 6 to 12 cycles. Paired-end reads containing CDR3 totaled no fewer than 2.5 million for each sample. TCRdb called the 5' RACE reads again in MiXCR, with one record for every CDR3 protein. The table records nearly 800,000 distinct CDR3 sequences, approximately 60% of them present only once. Details on this clonotype: Its specificity is unknown.

Each sample provided at least 5 micrograms of extracted total RNA. In germline, CDR1 is LGHDT, CDR2 YNNKEL (reference sequence). The CDR3 totals 13 residues. V gave up 5 bases and J gave up 8 bases, with 15 bases separating them. The chain employs TRBV3-1 and TRBJ1-2; D is possibly TRBD1 (5 bases). This sequence was found in a man between 40 and 49 years old in good health. What was sequenced was blood. The chain's CDR3 is CASSTGAKEGYTF. The CDR3 DNA reads TGTGCCAGCAGCACCGGGGCCAAAGAGGGCTACACCTTC.